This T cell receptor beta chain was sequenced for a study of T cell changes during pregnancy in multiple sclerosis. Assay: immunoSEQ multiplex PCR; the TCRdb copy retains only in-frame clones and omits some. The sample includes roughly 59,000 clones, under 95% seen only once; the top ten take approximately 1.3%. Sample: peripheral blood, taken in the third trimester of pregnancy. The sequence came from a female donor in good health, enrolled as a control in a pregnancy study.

This CDR3 is CAWSSQGAGELFF. CDR3 bases: TGTGCCTGGAGTTCCCAGGGGGCGGGGGAGCTGTTTTTT. V usage is TRBV30 and J usage is TRBJ2-2, with 8 bases fitting TRBD1. Losses at the gene ends were 2 bases for V and 8 bases for J; bases not matched to a gene: 4. The CDR3 is made up of 13 amino acids. Looked up from germline, CDR1 is GTSNPN and CDR2 is SVGIG (reference sequence).